The 10 T cell receptor beta chains presented below share a single source sample, sequenced in a study of CXCR3-negative and CXCR3-positive naive CD8 T cells. Points from the study as a whole: Relative to CXCR3-negative naive cells, CXCR3-positive naive cells had more hydrophobic TRB CDR3s.

The study made its TRB cDNA libraries by 5' RACE, adding UMI labels. No DNA is given; TCRdb re-called the 5' RACE reads and lists each CDR3 protein once. The table lists 110,000 or so distinct CDR3 sequences. The antigens for these receptors are not known. Sequencing was done on a sample of naive CXCR3+ CD8+ T cells from blood. Subset in this sample: CD45RO-CCR7+CD27+CD95- naive CD8+ T cells expressing CXCR3 (TNR3+). These receptors all come from a human donor in good health. Some clones in this sample may be carry-over from other donors' samples.

The chain links TRBV27 to TRBJ2-1; TCRdb's D gene call, TRBD1, goes unchecked for lack of DNA. Germline lookup yields CDR1 MNHEY and CDR2 SMNVEV (reference sequence). The CDR3 runs 14 residues. The CDR3 here is CASSLILGGNEQFF.

The chain combines TRBV13 with TRBJ1-1. CDR1 is PRHDT, CDR2 FYEKMQ, per germline (reference sequence). This CDR3 comprises 11 residues. The CDR3 sequence: CASSAGGEAFF.

The genes are TRBV5-1 and TRBJ2-7. This CDR3 has 14 amino acids. The germline gives CDR1 SGHRS, CDR2 YFSETQ. The chain's CDR3 is CASSLLGSTYEQYF.

V gene TRBV4-1 combines with J gene TRBJ1-1; TCRdb calls TRBD1, which cannot be checked without DNA. CDR1 is MGHRA, CDR2 YSYEKL, per germline. The CDR3 sequence is 15 residues long. The CDR3 spells CASSQGQRMNTEAFF.

This chain connects TRBV4-1 to TRBJ2-1; TCRdb names TRBD2, which stays unverified in the absence of DNA. The germline CDR1 and CDR2 sequences are MGHRA and YSYEKL. The CDR3 covers 15 residues. The CDR3 protein is CASSQDGSGSNEQFF.

The chain employs TRBV29-1 and TRBJ2-7. The CDR3 is 14 residues long. Germline CDR1 and CDR2: SQVTM and ANQGSEA. Here the CDR3 reads CSVGLYRPAYEQYF.

The rearrangement links TRBV9 to TRBJ1-2; TCRdb outputs TRBD1, but without DNA this stays unchecked. Germline values: CDR1 SGDLS, CDR2 YYNGEE. The CDR3 extends over 13 amino acids. CDR3: CASSVFQGYGYTF.

The chain recombines TRBV25-1 with TRBJ2-7; the TRBD2 assignment by TCRdb is unverifiable without DNA. The CDR3 totals 15 residues. Germline assignment: CDR1 MGHDK and CDR2 SYGVNS. CDR3 region: CASRPGTSGYYEQYF.

The gene calls are TRBV28 and TRBJ1-3. The CDR3 contains 11 residues. Germline CDR1 and CDR2: MDHEN and SYDVKM. CDR3 sequence: CASSLGNTIYF.

This chain connects TRBV29-1 to TRBJ2-1. The CDR3 consists of 13 residues. Germline V gene lookup returns CDR1 SQVTM and CDR2 ANQGSEA. This chain's CDR3 is CSVDKATYNEQFF.